The T cell receptor beta chain under discussion was sequenced for a study of Graves' ophthalmopathy and Graves' hyperthyroidism. Study-wide context: Peripheral blood (taken before any treatment) was collected at initial diagnosis.

This CDR3 is built from 14 residues. Unmatched junction bases numbered 4, after V lost 8 bases and J lost 0 bases. Germline V gene lookup returns CDR1 MNHEY and CDR2 SVGAGI. This clonotype was recorded many times. From RNA, the CDR3 regions of TCR beta chains were amplified and sequenced. First-round RT-PCR with HTBI primers preceded a second-round multiplex PCR. TCRdb re-analysed the multiplex PCR reads in MiXCR, keeping a single row per CDR3 protein. The repertoire holds under 200,000 distinct CDR3 sequences, with roughly 37% as singletons. Clinicians made diagnoses from clinical symptoms, serum thyroxine, TRAb, thyroid ultrasound and orbital computed tomography. A volume of around 9.5 ml of fresh peripheral blood supplied the PBMCs.

Sequenced: peripheral blood. The rearrangement links TRBV6-5 to TRBJ2-7; 10 bases map to TRBD2. The TCR was taken from a woman aged 40 to 49 with Graves' ophthalmopathy. CDR3 protein: CASQLAGSSYEQYF. In nucleotides, the CDR3 is TGTGCCAGCCAACTAGCGGGAAGCTCCTACGAGCAGTACTTC.